This T cell receptor beta chain derives from a study of T cell responses to AZD1222 COVID-19 vaccine. Sequencing was performed with immunoSEQ multiplex PCR; in TCRdb, only in-frame clones are kept and a portion is missing. The profile shows about 150,000 clones, approximately 88% of them singletons. Study-wide findings and caveats: Donors in the cohort were predominantly white British and more often female, and clonal diversity was possibly underestimated. Spike-specific TCR repertoires showed rising breadth and depth after two AZD1222 doses.

Details on this clone: Its antigen is not identified.

This TCR was recovered from an adult who received the MenACWY meningococcal vaccine as a control. The source was peripheral blood, collected 28 days after the second dose of the MenACWY control vaccine.

The DNA of the CDR3 is TGTGCCAGCAGCCCCCTCGGGGAGCAGTTCTTC. This sequence encodes CASSPLGEQFF. The chain combines TRBV7-9 with TRBJ2-1; D remains unclear. Trimming took 5 bases from V and 10 from J, leaving 9 bases between them. Germline-derived CDR1 and CDR2 are SEHNR and FQNEAQ (reference sequence). There are 11 residues in the CDR3.